This T cell receptor beta chain was observed in a study of vaccination effects on CD4 cells after COVID-19. On this clone: Its antigen is unknown.

Profiling relied on immunoSEQ multiplex PCR, and the TCRdb table lists in-frame clones only, not all of them. The data contain about 66,000 clones, approximately 80% of them singletons. The culture ran for about 10 days, and then CD4+ T cells were isolated. Participants received two doses of either the BNT162b2 or mRNA-1273 vaccine. Germline CDR1 reads MNHEY; CDR2 reads SVGAGI. CDR3 length: 15 residues. The germline V and J ends were trimmed by 0 bases and 3 bases, with 11 bases remaining between them. This sequence joins TRBV6-5 and TRBJ1-2; a possible D gene is TRBD1 (5 bases). This material consisted of CD4+ T cells from PBMCs cultured without peptide, taken after COVID-19 vaccination. This TCR was sampled from a human donor who received a COVID-19 vaccine. In DNA, the CDR3 is TGTGCCAGCAGTTACTCTGTCAGGGTAGACTATGGCTACACCTTC. This translates into CASSYSVRVDYGYTF.